This TCR beta chain was identified during a study of CD4+ T cells in melanoma. Study results and caveats: Diverse differentiation states were reported for melanoma neoantigen-specific CD4+ T cells. A reported correlation linked neoantigen-specific CD4+ T cells to CD8+, macrophage and B cell function.

The data were produced by immunoSEQ multiplex PCR, yet TCRdb's version contains in-frame clones alone and is incomplete. The sample includes 15,000 to 20,000 clones, 80% to 90% of them seen just once. The CDR3 spans 15 residues. The ends were cut back, 2 bases at V and 4 bases at J, with 15 bases in the middle. Looked up from germline, CDR1 is SGHRS and CDR2 is YFSETQ. On this clone: Its antigen is still unknown.

The TCR sequence derives from a human donor with melanoma. The chain employs TRBV5-1 and TRBJ1-2; TRBD1 is a possible D gene (5 bases). The sample consisted of cells from a culture (not recorded whether cultured in vitro). CDR3 loop: CASSFGTEFFYGYTF. The CDR3 region has the DNA TGCGCCAGCAGCTTTGGGACGGAATTCTTCTATGGCTACACCTTC.